This TCR beta chain was found in a study of CD8+CD57+ T cells in acquired aplastic anemia. About the research overall: DNA recovered from sorted CD4+ and CD8+ cells had a mean of approximately 3.2 ug. In CD4+ cells, healthy donors produced an average of approximately 11 million reads.

The CDR3 is made up of 14 amino acids. Between the trimmed V and J ends, which lost 2 bases and 1 base, there was a span of 7 bases. Germline V lookup: CDR1 MNHEY, CDR2 SVGAGI. This clonotype was observed at least ten times. The antigen remains unidentified. Researchers used genomic DNA as the template to profile TCR beta VDJ and CDR3. From the reads, TCRdb called clonotypes with MiXCR, one entry per CDR3 protein. Of some 190,000 distinct CDR3 sequences detected, less than 55% appear once; the ten largest clones hold 2.5% to 3.5%. Study-wide results and caveats: A significant difference in CD8+ Simpson's diversity between patients and controls was not found.

The sequence derives from a human donor in good health. Sequenced material: sorted CD4+, CD8+, or CD8+CD57+ T cells (not recorded which) from PBMCs. The gene calls are TRBV6-5 and TRBJ2-3; D possibly corresponds to TRBD1 (5 bases). The CDR3, as DNA: TGTGCCAGCAGTTACCAGGGCGGCACAGATACGCAGTATTTT. It codes for CASSYQGGTDTQYF.